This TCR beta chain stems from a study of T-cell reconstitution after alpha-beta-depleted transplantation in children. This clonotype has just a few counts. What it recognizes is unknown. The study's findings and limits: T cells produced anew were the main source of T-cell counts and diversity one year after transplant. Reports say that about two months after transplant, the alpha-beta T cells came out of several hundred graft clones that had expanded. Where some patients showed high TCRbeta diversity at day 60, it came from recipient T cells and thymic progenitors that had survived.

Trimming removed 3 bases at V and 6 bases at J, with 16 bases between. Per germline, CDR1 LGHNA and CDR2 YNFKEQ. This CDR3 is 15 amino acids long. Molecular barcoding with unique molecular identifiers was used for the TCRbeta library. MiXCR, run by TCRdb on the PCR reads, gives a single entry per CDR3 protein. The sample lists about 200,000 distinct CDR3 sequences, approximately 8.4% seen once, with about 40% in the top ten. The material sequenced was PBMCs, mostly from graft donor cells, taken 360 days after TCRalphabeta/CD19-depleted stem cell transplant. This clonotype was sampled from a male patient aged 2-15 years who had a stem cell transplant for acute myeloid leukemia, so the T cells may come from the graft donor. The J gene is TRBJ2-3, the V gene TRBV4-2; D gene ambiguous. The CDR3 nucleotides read TGTGCCAGCAGCCAGCAATCCCCCCACACGGATACGCAGTATTTT. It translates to CASSQQSPHTDTQYF.